What follows is one T cell receptor (beta chain) and its context. Each CDR3 protein gets one entry after TCRdb re-called the RT-PCR reads with MiXCR. The sample lists fewer than 800,000 distinct CDR3 sequences, around 14% occurring once. The data were obtained in a study of response to subunit inactivated influenza vaccine. Trimming removed 0 bases at V and 4 bases at J, with 13 bases between. The CDR3 is made up of 15 amino acids. Germline CDR1 reads SGDLS; CDR2 reads YYNGEE. V is TRBV9 and J is TRBJ1-2; TRBD1 might be the D (5 bases). This specimen consisted of PBMCs from blood, obtained less than 13 days after vaccination. This receptor was obtained from a man aged 50 to 60 who received an inactivated influenza vaccine. CDR3 DNA: TGTGCCAGCAGCGTAGGGGGGGAACAGTTCTATGGCTACACCTTC. Its translation is CASSVGGEQFYGYTF. The full variable domain, its missing parts supplied by reference TRBV9 and TRBJ1-2, is DSGVTQTPKHLITATGQRVTLRCSPRSGDLSVYWYQQSLDQGLQFLIQYYNGEERAKGNILERFSAQQFPDLHSELNLSSLELGDSALYFCASSVGGEQFYGYTFGSGTRLTVV.